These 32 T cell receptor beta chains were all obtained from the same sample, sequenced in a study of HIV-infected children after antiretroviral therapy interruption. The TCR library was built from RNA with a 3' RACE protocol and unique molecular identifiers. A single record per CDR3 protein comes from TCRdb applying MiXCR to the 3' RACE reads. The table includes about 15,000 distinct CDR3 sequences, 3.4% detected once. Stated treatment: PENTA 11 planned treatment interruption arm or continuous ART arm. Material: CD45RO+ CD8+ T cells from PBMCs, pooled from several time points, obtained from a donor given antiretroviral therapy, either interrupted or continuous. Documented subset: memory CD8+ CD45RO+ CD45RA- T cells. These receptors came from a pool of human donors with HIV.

The CDR3 nucleotides read TGTGCCACCAGTGATTTGCAAAGTTGGGGGGTATCGAACACCGGGGAGCTGTTTTTT. Protein product: CATSDLQSWGVSNTGELFF. The gene calls are TRBV24-1 and TRBJ2-2; D possibly corresponds to TRBD2 (6 bases). V gave up 0 bases and J gave up 0 bases, with 16 bases separating them. From germline, CDR1 is KGHDR and CDR2 SFDVKD. The CDR3 is 19 residues long.

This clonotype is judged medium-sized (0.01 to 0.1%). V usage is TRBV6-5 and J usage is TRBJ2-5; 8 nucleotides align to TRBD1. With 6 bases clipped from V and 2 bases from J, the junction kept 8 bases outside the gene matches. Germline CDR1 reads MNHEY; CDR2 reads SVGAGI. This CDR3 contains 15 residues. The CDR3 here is CASSPQGGRQETQYF. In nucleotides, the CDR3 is TGTGCCAGCAGCCCACAGGGGGGAAGACAAGAGACCCAGTACTTC.

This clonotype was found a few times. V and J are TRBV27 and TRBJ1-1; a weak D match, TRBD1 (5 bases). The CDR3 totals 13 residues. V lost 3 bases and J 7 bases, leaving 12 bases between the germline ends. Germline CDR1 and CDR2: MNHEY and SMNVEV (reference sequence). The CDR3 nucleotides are TGTGCCAGCAGTTTTGGGTCCCAGGGTGAAGCTTTCTTT. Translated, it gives CASSFGSQGEAFF.

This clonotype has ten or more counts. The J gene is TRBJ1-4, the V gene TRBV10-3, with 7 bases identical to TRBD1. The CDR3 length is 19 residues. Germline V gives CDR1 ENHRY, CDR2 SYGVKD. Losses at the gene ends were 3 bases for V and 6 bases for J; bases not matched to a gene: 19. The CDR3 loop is CAISDLSPGGRYRDEKLFF. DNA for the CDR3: TGTGCCATCAGTGATTTGTCGCCAGGGGGGCGGTATCGTGATGAAAAACTGTTTTTT.

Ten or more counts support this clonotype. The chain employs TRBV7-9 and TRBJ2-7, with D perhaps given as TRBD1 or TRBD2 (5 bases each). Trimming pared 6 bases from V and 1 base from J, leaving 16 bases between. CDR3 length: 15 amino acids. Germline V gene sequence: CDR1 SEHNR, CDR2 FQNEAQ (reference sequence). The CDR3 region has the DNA TGTGCCAGCAGTCATTATTTGGGACGGTCCTACGAGCAGTACTTC. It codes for CASSHYLGRSYEQYF. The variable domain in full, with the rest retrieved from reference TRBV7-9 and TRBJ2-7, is DTGVSQNPRHKITKRGQNVTFRCDPISEHNRLYWYRQTLGQGPEFLTYFQNEAQLEKSRLLSDRFSAERPKGSFSTLEIQRTEQGDSAMYLCASSHYLGRSYEQYFGPGTRLTVT.

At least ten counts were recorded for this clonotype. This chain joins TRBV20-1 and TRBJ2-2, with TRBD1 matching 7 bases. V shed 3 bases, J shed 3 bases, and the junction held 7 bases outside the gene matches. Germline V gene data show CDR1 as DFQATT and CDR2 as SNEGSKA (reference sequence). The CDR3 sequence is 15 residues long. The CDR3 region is CSARETGLDTGELFF. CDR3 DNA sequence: TGCAGTGCTAGGGAGACAGGGCTCGACACCGGGGAGCTGTTTTTT.

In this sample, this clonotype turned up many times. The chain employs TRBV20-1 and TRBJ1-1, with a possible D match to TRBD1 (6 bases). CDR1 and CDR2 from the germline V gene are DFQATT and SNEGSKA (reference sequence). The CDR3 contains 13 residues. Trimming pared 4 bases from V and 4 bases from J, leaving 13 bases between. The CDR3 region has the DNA TGCAGTGCTAATAGGGGGGAGGCCACTGAAGCTTTCTTT. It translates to CSANRGEATEAFF.

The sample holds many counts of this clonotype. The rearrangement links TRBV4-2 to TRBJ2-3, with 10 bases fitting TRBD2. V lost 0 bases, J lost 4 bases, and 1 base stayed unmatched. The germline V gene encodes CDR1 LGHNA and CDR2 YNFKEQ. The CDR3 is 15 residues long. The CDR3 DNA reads TGTGCCAGCAGCCAAGATAGCGGGGGGCCAGATACGCAGTATTTT. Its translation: CASSQDSGGPDTQYF.

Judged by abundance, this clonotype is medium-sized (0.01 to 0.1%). The CDR3 region is CASSESTDPDANGYTF. For the CDR3, the DNA is TGTGCCAGCAGTGAATCGACAGATCCCGATGCGAATGGCTACACCTTC. The rearrangement joins TRBV25-1 to TRBJ1-2; D is possibly TRBD1 (5 bases). The germline V gene encodes CDR1 MGHDK and CDR2 SYGVNS. The CDR3 contains 16 residues. Trimming stripped 1 base from V and 6 bases from J, with 18 bases between.

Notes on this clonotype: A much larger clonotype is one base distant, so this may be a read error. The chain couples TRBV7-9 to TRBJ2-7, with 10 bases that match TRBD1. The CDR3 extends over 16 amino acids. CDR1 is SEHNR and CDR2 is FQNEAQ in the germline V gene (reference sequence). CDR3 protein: CASSQSSGTGAYEQHF. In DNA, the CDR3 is TGTGCCAGCAGCCAAAGCTCCGGGACAGGGGCCTACGAGCAGCACTTC. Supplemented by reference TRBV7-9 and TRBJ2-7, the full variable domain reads DTGVSQNPRHKITKRGQNVTFRCDPISEHNRLYWYRQTLGQGPEFLTYFQNEAQLEKSRLLSDRFSAERPKGSFSTLEIQRTEQGDSAMYLCASSQSSGTGAYEQHFGPGTRLTVT.

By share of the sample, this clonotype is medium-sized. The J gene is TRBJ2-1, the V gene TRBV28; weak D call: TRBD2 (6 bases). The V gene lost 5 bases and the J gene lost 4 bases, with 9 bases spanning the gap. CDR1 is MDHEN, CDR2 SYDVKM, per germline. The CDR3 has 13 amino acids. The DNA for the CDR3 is TGTGCCAGCAGTGGGACTGATTACAATGAGCAGTTCTTC. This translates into CASSGTDYNEQFF. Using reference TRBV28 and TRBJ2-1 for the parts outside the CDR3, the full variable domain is DVKVTQSSRYLVKRTGEKVFLECVQDMDHENMFWYRQDPGLGLRLIYFSYDVKMKEKGDIPEGYSVSREKKERFSLILESASTNQTSMYLCASSGTDYNEQFFGPGTRLTVL.

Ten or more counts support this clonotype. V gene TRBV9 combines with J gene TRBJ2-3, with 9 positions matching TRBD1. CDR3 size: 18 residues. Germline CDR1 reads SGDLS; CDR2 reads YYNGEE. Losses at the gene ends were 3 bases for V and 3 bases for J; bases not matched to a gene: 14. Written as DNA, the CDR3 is TGTGCCAGCAGCGAGGGGACAGGGTTCGGTGGGGCGACAGATACGCAGTATTTT. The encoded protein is CASSEGTGFGGATDTQYF. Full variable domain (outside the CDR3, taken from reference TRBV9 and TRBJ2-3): DSGVTQTPKHLITATGQRVTLRCSPRSGDLSVYWYQQSLDQGLQFLIQYYNGEERAKGNILERFSAQQFPDLHSELNLSSLELGDSALYFCASSEGTGFGGATDTQYFGPGTRLTVL.

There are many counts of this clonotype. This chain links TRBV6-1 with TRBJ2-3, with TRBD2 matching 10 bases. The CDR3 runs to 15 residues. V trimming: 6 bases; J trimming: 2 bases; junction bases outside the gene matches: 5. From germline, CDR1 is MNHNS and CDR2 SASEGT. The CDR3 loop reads CASRSSGGHTDTQYF. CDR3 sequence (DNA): TGTGCCAGCAGGTCTAGCGGGGGCCACACAGATACGCAGTATTTT.

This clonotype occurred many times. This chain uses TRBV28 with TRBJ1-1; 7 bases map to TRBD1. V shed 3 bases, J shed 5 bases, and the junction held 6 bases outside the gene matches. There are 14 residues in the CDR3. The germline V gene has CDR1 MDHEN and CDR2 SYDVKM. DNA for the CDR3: TGTGCCAGCAGTTTTGAGGACAGGACGACTGAAGCTTTCTTT. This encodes CASSFEDRTTEAFF. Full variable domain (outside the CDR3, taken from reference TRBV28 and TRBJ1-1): DVKVTQSSRYLVKRTGEKVFLECVQDMDHENMFWYRQDPGLGLRLIYFSYDVKMKEKGDIPEGYSVSREKKERFSLILESASTNQTSMYLCASSFEDRTTEAFFGQGTRLTVV.

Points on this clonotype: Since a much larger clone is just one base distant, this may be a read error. The CDR3 region has the DNA TGCAGTGCTTTGGGGTGCGTGGTCCATGAGCAGTTCTTC. It translates to CSALGCVVHEQFF. This chain joins TRBV20-1 and TRBJ2-1; no definite D call. Per the germline V gene, CDR1 is DFQATT and CDR2 is SNEGSKA (reference sequence). Trimming took off 5 bases at V and 8 bases at J, with 16 bases between the two ends. There are 13 residues in the CDR3.

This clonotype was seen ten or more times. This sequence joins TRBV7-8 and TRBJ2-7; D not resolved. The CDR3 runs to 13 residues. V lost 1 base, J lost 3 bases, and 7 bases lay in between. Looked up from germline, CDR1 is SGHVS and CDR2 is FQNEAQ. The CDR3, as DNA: TGTGCCAGCAGCTTAGGGGATGTCTACGAGCAGTACTTC. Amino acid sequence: CASSLGDVYEQYF.

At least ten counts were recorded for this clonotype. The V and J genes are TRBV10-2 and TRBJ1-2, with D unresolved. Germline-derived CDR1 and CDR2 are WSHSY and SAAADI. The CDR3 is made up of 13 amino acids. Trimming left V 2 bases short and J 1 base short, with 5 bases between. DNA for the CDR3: TGCGCCAGCAGTGAGAGCAGTAACTATGGCTACACCTTC. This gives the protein CASSESSNYGYTF.

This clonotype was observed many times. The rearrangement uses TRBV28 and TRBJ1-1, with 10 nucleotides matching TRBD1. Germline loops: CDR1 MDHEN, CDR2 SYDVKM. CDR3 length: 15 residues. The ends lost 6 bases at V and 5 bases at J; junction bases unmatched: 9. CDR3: CASREGQGYGTEAFF. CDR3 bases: TGTGCCAGCAGGGAGGGACAGGGGTACGGGACTGAAGCTTTCTTT.

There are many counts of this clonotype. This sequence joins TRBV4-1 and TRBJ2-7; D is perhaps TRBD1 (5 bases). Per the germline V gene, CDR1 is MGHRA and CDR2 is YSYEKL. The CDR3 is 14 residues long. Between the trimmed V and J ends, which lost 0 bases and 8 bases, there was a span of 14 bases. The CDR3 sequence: CASSQEGLGGKQYF. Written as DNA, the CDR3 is TGCGCCAGCAGCCAAGAGGGGCTTGGCGGAAAGCAGTACTTC.

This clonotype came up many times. The CDR3 spells CASRPSGGASWNEQFF. The CDR3 DNA sequence: TGTGCCAGCAGACCTTCCGGGGGGGCCAGTTGGAATGAGCAGTTCTTC. The V and J genes are TRBV7-8 and TRBJ2-1; 8 bases line up with TRBD2. This CDR3 has 16 residues. J lost 7 bases, V lost 6 bases, and 14 bases had no gene match. Germline CDR1 and CDR2: SGHVS and FQNEAQ.

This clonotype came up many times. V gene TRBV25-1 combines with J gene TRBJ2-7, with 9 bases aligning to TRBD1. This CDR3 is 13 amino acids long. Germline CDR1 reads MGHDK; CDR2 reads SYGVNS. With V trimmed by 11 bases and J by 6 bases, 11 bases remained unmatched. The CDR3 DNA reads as TGTGCCGCAGCCGGGACAGGGCTCTCCGAGCAGTACTTC. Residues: CAAAGTGLSEQYF.

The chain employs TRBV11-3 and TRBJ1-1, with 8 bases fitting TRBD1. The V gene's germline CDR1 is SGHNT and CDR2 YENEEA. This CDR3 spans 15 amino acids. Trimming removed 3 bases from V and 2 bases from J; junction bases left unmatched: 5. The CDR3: CASSFDRGFNTEAFF. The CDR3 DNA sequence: TGTGCCAGCAGCTTCGACAGGGGCTTTAACACTGAAGCTTTCTTT.

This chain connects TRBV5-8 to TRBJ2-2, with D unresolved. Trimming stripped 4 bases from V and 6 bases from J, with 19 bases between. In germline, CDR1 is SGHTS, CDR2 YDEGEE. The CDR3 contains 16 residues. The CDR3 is CASSGDDREAPGELFF. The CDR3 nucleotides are TGTGCCAGCAGCGGGGATGACCGAGAAGCGCCCGGGGAGCTGTTTTTT.

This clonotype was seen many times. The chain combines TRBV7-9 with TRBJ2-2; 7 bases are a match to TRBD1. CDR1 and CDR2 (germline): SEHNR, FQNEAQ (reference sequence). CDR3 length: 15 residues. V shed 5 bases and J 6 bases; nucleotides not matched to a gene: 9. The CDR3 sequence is CASSPADRDAGELFF. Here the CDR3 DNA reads TGTGCCAGCAGCCCCGCCGACAGGGACGCCGGGGAGCTGTTTTTT.

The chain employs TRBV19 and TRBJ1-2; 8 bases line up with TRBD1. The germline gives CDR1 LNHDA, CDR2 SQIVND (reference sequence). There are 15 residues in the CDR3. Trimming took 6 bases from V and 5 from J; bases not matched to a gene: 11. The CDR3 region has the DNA TGTGCCAGTAGCCGGGGACAGGACTATTTTTATGGCTACACCTTC. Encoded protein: CASSRGQDYFYGYTF. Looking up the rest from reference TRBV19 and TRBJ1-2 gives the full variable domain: DGGITQSPKYLFRKEGQNVTLSCEQNLNHDAMYWYRQDPGQGLRLIYYSQIVNDFQKGDIAEGYSVSREKKESFPLTVTSAQKNPTAFYLCASSRGQDYFYGYTFGSGTRLTVV.

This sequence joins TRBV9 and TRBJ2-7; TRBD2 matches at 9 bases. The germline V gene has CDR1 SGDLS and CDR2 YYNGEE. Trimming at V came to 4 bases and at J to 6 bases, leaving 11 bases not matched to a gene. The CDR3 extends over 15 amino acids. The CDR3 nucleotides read TGTGCCAGCAGCCCCGGACTAGCGCTCGAGGGCGAGCAGTACTTC. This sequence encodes CASSPGLALEGEQYF.

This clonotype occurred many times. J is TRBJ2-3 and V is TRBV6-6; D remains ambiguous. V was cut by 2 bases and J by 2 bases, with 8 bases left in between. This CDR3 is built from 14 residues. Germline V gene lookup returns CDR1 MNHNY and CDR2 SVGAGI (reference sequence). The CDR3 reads CASSYVDFTDTQYF. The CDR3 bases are TGTGCCAGCAGTTACGTAGATTTCACAGATACGCAGTATTTT.

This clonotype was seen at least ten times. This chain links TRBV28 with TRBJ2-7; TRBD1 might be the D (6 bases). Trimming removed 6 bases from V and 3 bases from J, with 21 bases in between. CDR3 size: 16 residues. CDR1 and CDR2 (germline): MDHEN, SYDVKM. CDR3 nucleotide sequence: TGTGCCAGCAGCGACCAAACAGGGATCCGGATCTACGAGCAGTACTTC. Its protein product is CASSDQTGIRIYEQYF.

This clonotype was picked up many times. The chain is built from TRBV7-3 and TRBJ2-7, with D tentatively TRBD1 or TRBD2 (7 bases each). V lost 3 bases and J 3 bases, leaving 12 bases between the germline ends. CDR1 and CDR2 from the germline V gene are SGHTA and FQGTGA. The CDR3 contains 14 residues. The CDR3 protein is CASSFRGGHYEQYF. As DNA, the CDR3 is TGTGCCAGCAGCTTCAGGGGGGGTCACTACGAGCAGTACTTC.

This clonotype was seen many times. CDR3 region: CASSQEEKTQYF. CDR3 coding DNA: TGTGCCAGCAGCCAAGAGGAGAAGACCCAGTACTTC. V usage is TRBV3-1 and J usage is TRBJ2-5; D is unresolved. The CDR3 is 12 residues long. Trimming removed 0 bases from V and 6 bases from J, with 5 bases in between. Per the germline V gene, CDR1 is LGHDT and CDR2 is YNNKEL (reference sequence).

This CDR3 is CASSLRGTGYNEQFF. In DNA, the CDR3 is TGCGCCAGCAGCCTGCGGGGGACAGGGTACAATGAGCAGTTCTTC. J is TRBJ2-1 and V is TRBV5-1, with 9 positions matching TRBD1. The J segment lost 4 bases and the V segment lost 4 bases, leaving 6 bases of the junction unmatched. This CDR3 spans 15 amino acids. Germline V lookup: CDR1 SGHRS, CDR2 YFSETQ.

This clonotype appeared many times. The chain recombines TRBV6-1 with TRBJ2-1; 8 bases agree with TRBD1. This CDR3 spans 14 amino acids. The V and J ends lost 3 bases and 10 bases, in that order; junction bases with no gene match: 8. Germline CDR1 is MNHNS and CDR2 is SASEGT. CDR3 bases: TGTGCCAGCAGTGAGAACGCAGGGGGCGGAGAGCAGTTCTTC. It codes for CASSENAGGGEQFF.